This T cell receptor beta chain is drawn from a study of radiotherapy plus CTLA-4 blockade in lung cancer (dated by TCRdb to 2017 to 2018). The study in broad terms: Among enrolled patients, about 17% had an objective response and around 33% reached disease control.

The library was produced with the immunoSEQ multiplex PCR assay. TCRdb carries this immuneACCESS record with in-frame sequences only. Its versions omit some clonotypes, under half of them owing to an unresolved V gene in the studies checked, with the rest unexplained. In this sample the table shows roughly 78,000 clones, roughly 75% of which occur a single time. The top ten constitute 7% to 8.5% of the sample. Overall study outcomes, separate from this receptor: TCR clones derived from tumors expanded in peripheral blood after treatment with radiotherapy and ipilimumab. The strongest predictors of response, as reported, were early dynamic changes in blood T cell clones along with a rise in serum interferon-beta after radiation.

V is shortened by 7 bases, J by 4 bases, and the region joining them spans 15 bases. From the cysteine through the phenylalanine, the CDR3 covers 14 amino acids. CDR3 DNA is the only sequence kept; it has 42 bases, read in frame from the first base. CDR1 and CDR2 are drawn from the germline V gene: ENHRY, SYGVKD. The study evaluated CTLA-4 blockade (ipilimumab) given together with focal radiation therapy in patients who had chemo-refractory metastatic non-small-cell lung cancer. Details on this clone: Its recognized antigen is unknown. Base-call qualities are not available, and no considerably larger clone is one nucleotide away.

The source is a human donor with non-small cell lung cancer who had a complete response to radiotherapy plus ipilimumab. The sequence joins TRBV10-3 to TRBJ2-3, with the D segment identity uncertain. Material: peripheral blood, obtained from a patient treated with radiotherapy plus ipilimumab. In nucleotide form, the sequence is TGTGCCATCACCTTATCACCCCAAGCAGATACGCAGTATTTT. This is translated as CAITLSPQADTQYF.